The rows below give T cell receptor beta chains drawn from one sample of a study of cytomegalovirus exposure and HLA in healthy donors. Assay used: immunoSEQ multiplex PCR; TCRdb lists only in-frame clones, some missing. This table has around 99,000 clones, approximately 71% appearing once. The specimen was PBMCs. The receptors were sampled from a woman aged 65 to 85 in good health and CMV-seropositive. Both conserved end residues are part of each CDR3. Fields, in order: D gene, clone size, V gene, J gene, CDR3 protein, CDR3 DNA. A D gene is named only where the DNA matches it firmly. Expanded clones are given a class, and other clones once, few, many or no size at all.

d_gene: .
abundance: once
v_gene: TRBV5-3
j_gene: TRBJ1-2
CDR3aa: CARSLQGEGDGYTF
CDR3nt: TGTGCCAGAAGCTTACAGGGTGAAGGTGATGGCTACACCTTC

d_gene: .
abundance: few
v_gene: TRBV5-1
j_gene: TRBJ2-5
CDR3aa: CASSLARQRETQYF
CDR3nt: TGCGCCAGCAGCTTGGCCAGGCAGCGGGAGACCCAGTACTTC

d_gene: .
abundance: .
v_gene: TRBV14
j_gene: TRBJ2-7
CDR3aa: CASSPLGRGTYEQYF
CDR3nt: TGTGCCAGCAGCCCTCTCGGCAGGGGTACTTACGAGCAGTACTTC

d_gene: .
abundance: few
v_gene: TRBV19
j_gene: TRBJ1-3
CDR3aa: CASSPGLISGNTIYF
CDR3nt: TGTGCCAGTAGTCCGGGACTGATCTCTGGAAACACCATATATTTT

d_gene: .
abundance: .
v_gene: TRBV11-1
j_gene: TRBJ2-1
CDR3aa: CASSASGDEQFF
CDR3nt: TGTGCCAGCAGCGCCTCGGGAGATGAGCAGTTCTTC

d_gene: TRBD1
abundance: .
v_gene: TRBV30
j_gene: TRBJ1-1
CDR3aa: CAWSRDRGREAFF
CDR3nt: TGTGCCTGGAGTAGGGACAGGGGGCGAGAAGCTTTCTTT

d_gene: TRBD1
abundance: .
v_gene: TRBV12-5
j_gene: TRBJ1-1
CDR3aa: CASGERPGQGASNTEAFF
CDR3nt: TGTGCTAGTGGTGAGAGACCGGGACAGGGGGCGTCGAACACTGAAGCTTTCTTT

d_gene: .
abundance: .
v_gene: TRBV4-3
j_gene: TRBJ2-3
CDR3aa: CASSQDRGRADTQYF
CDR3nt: TGCGCCAGCAGCCAAGATAGGGGCAGGGCAGATACGCAGTATTTT

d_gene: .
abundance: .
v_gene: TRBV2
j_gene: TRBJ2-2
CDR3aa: CASTPWTPNTGELFF
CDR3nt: TGTGCCAGCACCCCATGGACACCGAACACCGGGGAGCTGTTTTTT

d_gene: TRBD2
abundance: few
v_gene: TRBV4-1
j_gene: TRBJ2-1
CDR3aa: CASSQDNSGGVSSSYNEQFF
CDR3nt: TGCGCCAGCAGCCAAGATAACAGCGGGGGGGTCTCAAGCTCCTACAATGAGCAGTTCTTC

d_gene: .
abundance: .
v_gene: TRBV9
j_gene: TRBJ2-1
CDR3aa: CASSGAPPGEVNEQFF
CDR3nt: TGTGCCAGCAGCGGGGCCCCCCCGGGGGAAGTCAATGAGCAGTTCTTC

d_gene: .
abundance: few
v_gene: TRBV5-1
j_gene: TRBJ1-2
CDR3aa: CASSPGTNYGYTF
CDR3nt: TGCGCCAGCAGTCCCGGGACTAACTATGGCTACACCTTC

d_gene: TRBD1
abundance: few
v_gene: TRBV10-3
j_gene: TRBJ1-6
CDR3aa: CAISEQQGVVEGSPLHF
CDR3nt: TGTGCCATCAGTGAGCAACAGGGGGTAGTTGAAGGTTCACCCCTCCACTTT

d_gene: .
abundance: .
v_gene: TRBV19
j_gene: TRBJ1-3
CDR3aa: CASSPPVVGSGNTIYF
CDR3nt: TGTGCCAGTAGTCCGCCGGTCGTCGGCTCTGGAAACACCATATATTTT

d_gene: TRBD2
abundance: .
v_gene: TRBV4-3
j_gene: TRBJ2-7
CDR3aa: CASSQDRNSGAYEQYF
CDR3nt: TGCGCCAGCAGCCAAGATCGGAATAGCGGGGCCTACGAGCAGTACTTC

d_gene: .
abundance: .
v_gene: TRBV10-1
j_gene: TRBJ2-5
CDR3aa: CASSQGRETQYF
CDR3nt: TGCGCCAGCAGTCAAGGGAGAGAGACCCAGTACTTC

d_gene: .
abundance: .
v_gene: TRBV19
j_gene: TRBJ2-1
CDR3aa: CASSRRVENEQFF
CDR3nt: TGTGCCAGTAGCCGCAGGGTGGAGAATGAGCAGTTCTTC

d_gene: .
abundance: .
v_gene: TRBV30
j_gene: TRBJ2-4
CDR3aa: CAWSVAGPLRIKNIQYF
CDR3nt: TGTGCCTGGAGTGTGGCGGGACCCTTAAGGATCAAAAACATTCAGTACTTC

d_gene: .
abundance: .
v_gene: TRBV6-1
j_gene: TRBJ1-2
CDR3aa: CASSEDRRLGYGYTF
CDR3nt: TGTGCCAGCAGTGAAGACAGGAGACTAGGATATGGCTACACCTTC

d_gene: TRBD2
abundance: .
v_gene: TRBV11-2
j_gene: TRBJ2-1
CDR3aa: CASSSLAGGHNEQFF
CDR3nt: TGTGCCAGCAGCTCTTTAGCGGGGGGGCACAATGAGCAGTTCTTC

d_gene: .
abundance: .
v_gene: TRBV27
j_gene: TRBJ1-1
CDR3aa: CASSPQGISTEAFF
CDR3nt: TGTGCCAGCAGTCCCCAGGGGATTAGCACTGAAGCTTTCTTT

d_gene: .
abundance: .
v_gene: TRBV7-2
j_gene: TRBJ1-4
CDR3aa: CASSLDGLRNEKLFF
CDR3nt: TGTGCCAGCAGCCTAGATGGGCTGCGTAATGAAAAACTGTTTTTT

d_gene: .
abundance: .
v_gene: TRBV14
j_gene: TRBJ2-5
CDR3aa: CASSQVVETQYF
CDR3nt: TGTGCCAGCAGCCAAGTAGTGGAGACCCAGTACTTC

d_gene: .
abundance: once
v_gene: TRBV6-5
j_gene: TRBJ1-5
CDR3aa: CASSFRGINQPQHF
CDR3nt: TGTGCCAGCAGTTTCAGGGGTATCAATCAGCCCCAGCATTTT

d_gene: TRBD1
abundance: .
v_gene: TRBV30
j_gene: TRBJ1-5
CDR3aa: CAWKGQGEGQPQHF
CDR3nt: TGTGCCTGGAAAGGACAGGGTGAGGGTCAGCCCCAGCATTTT

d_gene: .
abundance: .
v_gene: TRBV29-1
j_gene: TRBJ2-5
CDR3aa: CSVGEETQYF
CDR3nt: TGCAGCGTCGGGGAAGAGACCCAGTACTTC

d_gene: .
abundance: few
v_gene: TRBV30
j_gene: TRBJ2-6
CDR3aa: CASRRLPGANVLTF
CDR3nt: TGTGCCTCTCGGAGGCTTCCTGGGGCCAACGTCCTGACTTTC

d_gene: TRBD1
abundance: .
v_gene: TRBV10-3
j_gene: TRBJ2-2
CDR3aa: CAISSTGAGGELFF
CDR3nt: TGTGCCATCAGTTCGACAGGGGCGGGCGGGGAGCTGTTTTTT

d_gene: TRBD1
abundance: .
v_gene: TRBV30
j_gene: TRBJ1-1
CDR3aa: CAWSGDRVTEAFF
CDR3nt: TGTGCCTGGAGCGGAGACAGGGTCACTGAAGCTTTCTTT

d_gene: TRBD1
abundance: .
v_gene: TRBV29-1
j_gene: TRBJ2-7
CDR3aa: CSVPTGQGPEQYF
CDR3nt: TGCAGCGTCCCCACGGGACAGGGGCCCGAGCAGTACTTC

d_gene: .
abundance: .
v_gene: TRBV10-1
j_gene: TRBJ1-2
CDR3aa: CASSASGDYGYTF
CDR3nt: TGCGCCAGCAGCGCGTCAGGGGACTATGGCTACACCTTC

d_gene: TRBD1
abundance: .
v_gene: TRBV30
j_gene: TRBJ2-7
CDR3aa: CARSPGTGGYEQYF
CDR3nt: TGTGCTCGGAGCCCCGGGACAGGGGGCTACGAGCAGTACTTC

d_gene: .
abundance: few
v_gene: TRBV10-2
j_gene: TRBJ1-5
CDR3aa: CASSPQGNQPQHF
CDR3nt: TGCGCCAGCAGTCCCCAGGGGAATCAGCCCCAGCATTTT

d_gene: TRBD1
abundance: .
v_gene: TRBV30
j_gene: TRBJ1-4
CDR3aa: CAWSVRGGVYEKLFF
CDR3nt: TGTGCCTGGAGTGTACGAGGGGGCGTCTATGAAAAACTGTTTTTT

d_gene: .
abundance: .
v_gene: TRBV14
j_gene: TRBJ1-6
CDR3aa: CASSQGRAVDSPLHF
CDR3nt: TGTGCCAGCAGCCAAGGGCGGGCTGTGGATTCACCCCTCCACTTT